The next 4 T cell receptor beta chains were all read from a single sample in a study of cytomegalovirus exposure and HLA in healthy donors. Primers for the PCR totalled 60 Vbeta and 13 Jbeta. The method was immunoSEQ multiplex PCR; TCRdb's version includes in-frame clones alone and lacks a portion of them. This table has 95,000 to 150,000 clones, roughly 78% appearing once. The specimen was PBMCs. The receptors derive from a man aged 25-45 years in good health and CMV-seropositive.

The V and J genes are TRBV7-9 and TRBJ1-5, with TRBD1 identical over 10 bases. The CDR3 is 16 residues long. The germline V gene encodes CDR1 SEHNR and CDR2 FQNEAQ (reference sequence). V was pared by 4 bases and J by 3 bases, with 6 bases of the junction left unmatched. The CDR3 sequence is CASSSTTGGPNQPQHF. The CDR3 DNA follows: TGTGCCAGCAGCTCCACGACAGGGGGCCCCAATCAGCCCCAGCATTTT. The full variable domain, with the rest looked up from reference TRBV7-9 and TRBJ1-5, is DTGVSQNPRHKITKRGQNVTFRCDPISEHNRLYWYRQTLGQGPEFLTYFQNEAQLEKSRLLSDRFSAERPKGSFSTLEIQRTEQGDSAMYLCASSSTTGGPNQPQHFGDGTRLSIL.

For the CDR3, the DNA is TGTGCCAGCAGTATAAGGGGGAACACTGAAGCTTTCTTT. It specifies CASSIRGNTEAFF. The chain recombines TRBV6-1 with TRBJ1-1, with D possibly matching TRBD1 (5 bases). Germline loops: CDR1 MNHNS, CDR2 SASEGT. Trimming left V 5 bases short and J 1 base short, with 8 bases between. The CDR3 covers 13 residues.

In this sample, this clone turned up a few times. The chain uses TRBV5-1 and TRBJ2-3; D ambiguous. The CDR3 runs 14 residues. CDR1 and CDR2 (germline): SGHRS, YFSETQ. The V gene lost 6 bases and the J gene lost 3 bases, with 14 bases spanning the gap. CDR3 nucleotide sequence: TGCGCCAGCACCTCTTCTGGGCAGACAGATACGCAGTATTTT. It is translated as CASTSSGQTDTQYF.

There are a few counts of this clone. The chain recombines TRBV10-1 with TRBJ1-2, with a possible D match to TRBD1 (5 bases). From germline, CDR1 is WNHNN and CDR2 SYGVQD (reference sequence). CDR3 length: 13 amino acids. Trimming pared 5 bases from V and 3 bases from J, leaving 10 bases between. CDR3 amino acids: CASSMGLDYGYTF. CDR3 nucleotide sequence: TGCGCCAGCAGTATGGGACTCGACTATGGCTACACCTTC.